Below, 12 T cell receptor beta chains from the same sample are listed, as sequenced in a study of graft-versus-host responses after intestinal transplantation (dated by TCRdb to about 2021). Read against the paper, the sample's time point label means: cells obtained before transplantation from donor or recipient. Receptor libraries were prepared by the immunoSEQ multiplex PCR assay. TCRdb mirrors the immuneACCESS table, restricted to in-frame sequences. Some clones are absent from its copies; in checked studies, under half trace to an unresolved V gene, and the reason for the others is unknown. Present in this sample are about 93,000 clones, about 93% of which were seen just once. About 0.5% of the sample comes from the top ten. These receptors' antigens are unknown. Specimen: unstimulated CD8+ T cells sorted from spleen or lymph node cells, collected before intestinal transplant. The receptors were sampled from a human donor who received an intestinal transplant.

This sequence joins TRBV9 and TRBJ2-7, with 7 nucleotides matching TRBD1. There are 16 residues in the CDR3. Trimming removed 3 bases from V and 3 bases from J; junction bases left unmatched: 12. The germline V gene encodes CDR1 SGDLS and CDR2 YYNGEE. The CDR3 sequence is CASSEGDREIIYEQYF. CDR3 DNA sequence: TGTGCCAGCAGCGAGGGCGACAGGGAGATAATCTACGAGCAGTACTTC. The whole variable domain, filled in from reference TRBV9 and TRBJ2-7, reads DSGVTQTPKHLITATGQRVTLRCSPRSGDLSVYWYQQSLDQGLQFLIQYYNGEERAKGNILERFSAQQFPDLHSELNLSSLELGDSALYFCASSEGDREIIYEQYFGPGTRLTVT.

A few counts support this clone. The chain joins TRBV7-9 to TRBJ1-2; TRBD1 matches 10 bases. With V trimmed by 5 bases and J by 8 bases, 14 bases remained unmatched. This CDR3 region has 16 residues. CDR1 is SEHNR and CDR2 is FQNEAQ in the germline V gene (reference sequence). The CDR3 reads CASSPILDRGREGYTF. CDR3 nucleotides: TGTGCCAGCAGCCCCATACTCGACAGGGGGCGTGAGGGCTACACCTTC.

The chain carries TRBV6-5 and TRBJ2-7; a weak D match, TRBD2 (7 bases). Germline V gene sequence: CDR1 MNHEY, CDR2 SVGAGI. Trimming stripped 0 bases from V and 4 bases from J, with 16 bases between. This CDR3 spans 16 amino acids. The CDR3 sequence is CASSYSKQEGGYEQYF. The CDR3 DNA follows: TGTGCCAGCAGTTACTCGAAACAGGAGGGGGGGTACGAGCAGTACTTC.

The rearrangement uses TRBV7-8 and TRBJ1-1; D is possibly TRBD1 (6 bases). This CDR3 has 15 amino acids. Per the germline V gene, CDR1 is SGHVS and CDR2 is FQNEAQ. Trimming took 5 bases from V and 1 from J, leaving 14 bases between them. The chain's CDR3 is CASSNRAGANTEAFF. In DNA form, the CDR3 reads TGTGCCAGCAGCAACCGGGCGGGGGCGAACACTGAAGCTTTCTTT. The whole variable domain, remainder taken from reference TRBV7-8 and TRBJ1-1, is GAGVSQSPRYKVAKRGQDVALRCDPISGHVSLFWYQQALGQGPEFLTYFQNEAQLDKSGLPSDRFFAERPEGSVSTLKIQRTQQEDSAVYLCASSNRAGANTEAFFGQGTRLTVV.

The chain combines TRBV9 with TRBJ2-7; D might be TRBD1 (5 bases). This CDR3 comprises 13 residues. The V end lost 4 bases, the J end lost 5 bases, and 13 bases lay between the germline ends. Germline loops: CDR1 SGDLS, CDR2 YYNGEE. The CDR3 reads CASSTYQGNEQYF. The CDR3 DNA follows: TGTGCCAGCAGCACCTACCAGGGAAACGAGCAGTACTTC.

This rearrangement joins TRBV10-1 to TRBJ2-7, with 9 bases matching TRBD2. Looked up from germline, CDR1 is WNHNN and CDR2 is SYGVQD (reference sequence). With 3 bases clipped from V and 2 bases from J, the junction kept 2 bases outside the gene matches. This CDR3 is 14 amino acids long. The CDR3 nucleotides are TGCGCCAGCAGTGATCCTAGCGGGGCCTACGAGCAGTACTTC. Its protein product is CASSDPSGAYEQYF.

This chain uses TRBV4-2 with TRBJ2-4; tentatively, D is TRBD2 (6 bases). Trimming cost V 0 bases and J 1 base, with 10 bases left between them. The CDR3 extends over 16 amino acids. CDR1 and CDR2 from the germline V gene are LGHNA and YNFKEQ. The CDR3 DNA reads TGTGCCAGCAGCCAAGAGCCTGGGGGGGCCAAAAACATTCAGTACTTC. This sequence encodes CASSQEPGGAKNIQYF.

The V gene is TRBV5-4, the J gene TRBJ2-1, with TRBD2 matching 8 bases. J lost 7 bases, V lost 3 bases, and 6 bases had no gene match. Germline-derived CDR1 and CDR2 are SGHNT and YYREEE (reference sequence). The CDR3 has 14 amino acids. This CDR3 reads CASSYTGLVNEQFF. In DNA, the CDR3 is TGTGCCAGCAGCTATACGGGACTAGTAAATGAGCAGTTCTTC.

This sequence joins TRBV29-1 and TRBJ2-3, with 11 nucleotides matching TRBD2. The CDR3 runs 15 residues. The germline V gene encodes CDR1 SQVTM and CDR2 ANQGSEA. V shed 3 bases, J shed 2 bases, and the junction held 4 bases outside the gene matches. CDR3 nucleotide sequence: TGCAGCGTTGAGGGGACTAGCGGCATCACAGATACGCAGTATTTT. Residues: CSVEGTSGITDTQYF.

This clone has just a few counts. The chain has TRBV2 and TRBJ2-7; D might be TRBD2 (6 bases). V lost 2 bases, J lost 2 bases, and 13 bases lay in between. The CDR3 spans 15 residues. Germline V lookup: CDR1 SNHLY, CDR2 FYNNEI. CDR3 amino acids: CASSELGGKPYEQYF. In DNA form, the CDR3 reads TGTGCCAGCAGTGAACTAGGCGGGAAACCCTACGAGCAGTACTTC.

The chain joins TRBV19 to TRBJ2-5, with 11 bases lining up with TRBD1. With the DNA end fitting TRBJ2-7 better, the J assignment may be wrong. Germline V lookup: CDR1 LNHDA, CDR2 SQIVND (reference sequence). This CDR3 is 16 amino acids long. Here the CDR3 reads CASRPAPGQGVYEQYF. The CDR3, as DNA: TGTGCCAGTAGGCCAGCCCCGGGACAGGGGGTCTACGAGCAGTACTTC.

V gene TRBV27 combines with J gene TRBJ2-7; 8 bases map to TRBD1. Germline V gives CDR1 MNHEY, CDR2 SMNVEV (reference sequence). V shed 2 bases, J shed 4 bases, and the junction held 4 bases outside the gene matches. The length of the CDR3 is 14 residues. CDR3 nucleotides: TGTGCCAGCAGTTTACCAGGGGGCAGTTACGAGCAGTACTTC. It codes for CASSLPGGSYEQYF.